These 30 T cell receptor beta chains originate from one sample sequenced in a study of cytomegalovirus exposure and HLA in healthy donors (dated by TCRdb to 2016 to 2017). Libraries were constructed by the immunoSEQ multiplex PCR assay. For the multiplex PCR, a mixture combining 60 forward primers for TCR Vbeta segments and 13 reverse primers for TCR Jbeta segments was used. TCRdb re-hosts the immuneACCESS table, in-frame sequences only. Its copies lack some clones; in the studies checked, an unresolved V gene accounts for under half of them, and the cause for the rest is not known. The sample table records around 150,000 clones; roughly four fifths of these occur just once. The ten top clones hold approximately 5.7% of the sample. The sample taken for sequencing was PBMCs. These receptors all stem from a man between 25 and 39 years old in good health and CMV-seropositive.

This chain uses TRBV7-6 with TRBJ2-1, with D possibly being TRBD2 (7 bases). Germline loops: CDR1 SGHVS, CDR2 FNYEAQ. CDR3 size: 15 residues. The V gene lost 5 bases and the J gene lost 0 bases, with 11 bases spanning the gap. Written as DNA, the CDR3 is TGTGCCAGCAGCCCGAGGGGGGGCTCCTACAATGAGCAGTTCTTC. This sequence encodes CASSPRGGSYNEQFF.

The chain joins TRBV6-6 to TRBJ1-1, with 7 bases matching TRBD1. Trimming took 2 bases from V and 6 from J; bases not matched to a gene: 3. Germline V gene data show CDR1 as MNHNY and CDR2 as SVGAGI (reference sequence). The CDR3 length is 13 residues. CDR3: CASSYEGAAEAFF. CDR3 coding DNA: TGTGCCAGCAGTTACGAGGGGGCCGCTGAAGCTTTCTTT.

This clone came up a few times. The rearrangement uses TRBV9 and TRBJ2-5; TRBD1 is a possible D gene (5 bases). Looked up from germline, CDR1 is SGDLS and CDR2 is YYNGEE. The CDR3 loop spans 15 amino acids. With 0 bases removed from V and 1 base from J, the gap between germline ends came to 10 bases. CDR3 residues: CASSVEGNPQETQYF. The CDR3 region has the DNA TGTGCCAGCAGCGTAGAGGGGAATCCCCAAGAGACCCAGTACTTC.

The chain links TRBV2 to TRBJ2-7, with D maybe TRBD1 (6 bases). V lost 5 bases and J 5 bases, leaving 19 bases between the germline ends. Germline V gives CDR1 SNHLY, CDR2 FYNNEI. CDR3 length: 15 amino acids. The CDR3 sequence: CASSHQTDSSNEQYF. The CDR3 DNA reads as TGTGCCAGCAGTCACCAGACGGACAGTAGCAACGAGCAGTACTTC.

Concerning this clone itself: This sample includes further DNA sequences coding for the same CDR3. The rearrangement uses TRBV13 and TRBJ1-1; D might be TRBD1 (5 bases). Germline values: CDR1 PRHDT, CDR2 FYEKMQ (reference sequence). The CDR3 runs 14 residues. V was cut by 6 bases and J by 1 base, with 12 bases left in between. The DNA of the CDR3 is TGTGCCAGCAGTCCTCGGCAGGGGAACACTGAAGCTTTCTTT. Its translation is CASSPRQGNTEAFF.

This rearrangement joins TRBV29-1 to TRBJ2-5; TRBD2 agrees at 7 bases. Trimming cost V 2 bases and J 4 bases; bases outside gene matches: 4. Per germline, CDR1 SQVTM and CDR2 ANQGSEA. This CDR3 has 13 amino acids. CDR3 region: CSVESGEGETQYF. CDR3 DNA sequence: TGCAGCGTTGAATCGGGGGAGGGAGAGACCCAGTACTTC.

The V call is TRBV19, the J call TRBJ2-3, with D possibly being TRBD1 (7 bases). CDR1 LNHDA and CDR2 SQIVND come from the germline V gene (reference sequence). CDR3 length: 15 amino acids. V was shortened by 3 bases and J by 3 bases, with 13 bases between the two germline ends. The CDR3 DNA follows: TGTGCCAGTAGTATTGAACAGGGGAGGACAGATACGCAGTATTTT. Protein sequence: CASSIEQGRTDTQYF.

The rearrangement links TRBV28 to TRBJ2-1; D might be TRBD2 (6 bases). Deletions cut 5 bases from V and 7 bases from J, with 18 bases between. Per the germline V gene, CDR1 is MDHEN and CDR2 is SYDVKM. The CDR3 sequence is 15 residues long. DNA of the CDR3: TGTGCCAGCAGTATCACTAGCCCCATGGGGAATGAGCAGTTCTTC. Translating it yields CASSITSPMGNEQFF.

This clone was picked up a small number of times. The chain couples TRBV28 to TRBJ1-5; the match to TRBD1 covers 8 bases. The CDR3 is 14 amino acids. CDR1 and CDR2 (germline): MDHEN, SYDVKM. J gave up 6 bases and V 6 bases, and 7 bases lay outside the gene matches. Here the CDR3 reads CASSPSTGVQPQHF. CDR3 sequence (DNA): TGTGCCAGCAGCCCATCGACAGGGGTTCAGCCCCAGCATTTT.

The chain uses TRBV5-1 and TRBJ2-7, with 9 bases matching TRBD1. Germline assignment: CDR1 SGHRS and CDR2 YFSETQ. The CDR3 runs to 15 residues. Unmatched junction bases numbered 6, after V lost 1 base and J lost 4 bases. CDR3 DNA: TGCGCCAGCAGCTTGACTACGGGACAGGGATACGAGCAGTACTTC. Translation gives CASSLTTGQGYEQYF.

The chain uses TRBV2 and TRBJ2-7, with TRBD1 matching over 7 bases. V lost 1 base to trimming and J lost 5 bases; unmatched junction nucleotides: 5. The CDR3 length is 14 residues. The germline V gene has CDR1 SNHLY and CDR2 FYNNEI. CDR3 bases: TGTGCCAGCAGTGAAGGGCAGGGGGTCCACGAGCAGTACTTC. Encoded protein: CASSEGQGVHEQYF. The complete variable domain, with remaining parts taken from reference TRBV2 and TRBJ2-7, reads EPEVTQTPSHQVTQMGQEVILRCVPISNHLYFYWYRQILGQKVEFLVSFYNNEISEKSEIFDDQFSVERPDGSNFTLKIRSTKLEDSAMYFCASSEGQGVHEQYFGPGTRLTVT.

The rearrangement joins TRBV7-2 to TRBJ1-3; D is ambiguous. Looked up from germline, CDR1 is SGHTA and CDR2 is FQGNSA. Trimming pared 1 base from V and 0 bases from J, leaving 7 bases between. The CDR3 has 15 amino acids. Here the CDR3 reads CASSLVRHSGNTIYF. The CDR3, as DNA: TGTGCCAGCAGCTTAGTGAGGCACTCTGGAAACACCATATATTTT.

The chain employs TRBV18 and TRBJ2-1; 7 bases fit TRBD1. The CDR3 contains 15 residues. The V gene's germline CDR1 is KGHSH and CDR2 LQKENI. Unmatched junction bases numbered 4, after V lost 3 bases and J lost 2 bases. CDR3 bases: TGTGCCAGCTCACCGATGACAGGGACCTACAATGAGCAGTTCTTC. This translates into CASSPMTGTYNEQFF.

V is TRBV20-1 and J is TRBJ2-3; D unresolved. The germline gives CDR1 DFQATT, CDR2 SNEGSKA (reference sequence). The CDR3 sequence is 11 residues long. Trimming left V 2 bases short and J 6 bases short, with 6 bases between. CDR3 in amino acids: CSARSRDTQYF. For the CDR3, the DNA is TGCAGTGCTAGAAGCCGGGATACGCAGTATTTT.

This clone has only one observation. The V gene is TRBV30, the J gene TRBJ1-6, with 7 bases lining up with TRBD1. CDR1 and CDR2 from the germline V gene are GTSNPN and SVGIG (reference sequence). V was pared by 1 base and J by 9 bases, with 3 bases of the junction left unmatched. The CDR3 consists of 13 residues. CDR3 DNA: TGTGCCTGGAGTGAACAGGGGAGTTCACCCCTCCACTTT. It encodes CAWSEQGSSPLHF. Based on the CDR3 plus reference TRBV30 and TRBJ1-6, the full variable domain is SQTIHQWPATLVQPVGSPLSLECTVEGTSNPNLYWYRQAAGRGLQLLFYSVGIGQISSEVPQNLSASRPQDRQFILSSKKLLLSDSGFYLCAWSEQGSSPLHFGNGTRLTVT.

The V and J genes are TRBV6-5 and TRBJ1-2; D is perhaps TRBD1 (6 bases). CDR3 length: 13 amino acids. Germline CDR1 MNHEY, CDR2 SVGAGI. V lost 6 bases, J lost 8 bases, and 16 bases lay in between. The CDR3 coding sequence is TGTGCCAGCAGGGGTACAGGGTGGAAAGGCTACACCTTC. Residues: CASRGTGWKGYTF.

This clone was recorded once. For the CDR3, the DNA is TGCGCCAGCAGCCAACGGGACAGGGATGATTCACCCCTCCACTTT. It encodes CASSQRDRDDSPLHF. The rearrangement links TRBV4-1 to TRBJ1-6; 9 bases are shared with TRBD1. Germline CDR1 MGHRA, CDR2 YSYEKL. J was trimmed by 8 bases and V by 2 bases; bases with no gene match: 4. This CDR3 comprises 15 residues.

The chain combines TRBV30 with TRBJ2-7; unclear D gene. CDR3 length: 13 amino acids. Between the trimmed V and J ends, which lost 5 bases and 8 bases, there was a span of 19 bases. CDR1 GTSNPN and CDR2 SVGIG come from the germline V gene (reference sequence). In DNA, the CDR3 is TGTGCCTGGGCCCGAGGCTCCTCGCCCCAGCAGTACTTC. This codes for CAWARGSSPQQYF. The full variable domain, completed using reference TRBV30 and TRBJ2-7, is SQTIHQWPATLVQPVGSPLSLECTVEGTSNPNLYWYRQAAGRGLQLLFYSVGIGQISSEVPQNLSASRPQDRQFILSSKKLLLSDSGFYLCAWARGSSPQQYFGPGTRLTVT.

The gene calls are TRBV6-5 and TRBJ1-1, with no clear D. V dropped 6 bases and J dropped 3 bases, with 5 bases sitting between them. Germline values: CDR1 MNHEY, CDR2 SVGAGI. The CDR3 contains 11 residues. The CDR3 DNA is TGTGCCAGCAGGAGGGACACTGAAGCTTTCTTT. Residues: CASRRDTEAFF.

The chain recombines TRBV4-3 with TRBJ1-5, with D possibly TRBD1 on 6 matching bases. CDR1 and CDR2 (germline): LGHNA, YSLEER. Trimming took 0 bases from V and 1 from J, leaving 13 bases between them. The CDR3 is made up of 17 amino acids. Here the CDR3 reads CASSQDWRGGSNQPQHF. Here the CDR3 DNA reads TGCGCCAGCAGCCAAGATTGGAGAGGGGGAAGCAATCAGCCCCAGCATTTT.

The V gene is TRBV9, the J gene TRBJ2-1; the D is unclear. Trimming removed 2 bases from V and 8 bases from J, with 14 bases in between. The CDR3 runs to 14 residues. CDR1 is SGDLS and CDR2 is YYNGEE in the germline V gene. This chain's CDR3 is CASSVGDGLDEQFF. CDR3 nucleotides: TGTGCCAGCAGCGTCGGTGACGGGTTGGATGAGCAGTTCTTC.

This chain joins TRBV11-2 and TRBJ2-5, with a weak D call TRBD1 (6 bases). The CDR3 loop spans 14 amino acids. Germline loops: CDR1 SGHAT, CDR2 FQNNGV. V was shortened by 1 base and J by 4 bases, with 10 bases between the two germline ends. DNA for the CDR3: TGTGCCAGCAGCTTAGTCGAGGGGGTAGAGACCCAGTACTTC. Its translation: CASSLVEGVETQYF.

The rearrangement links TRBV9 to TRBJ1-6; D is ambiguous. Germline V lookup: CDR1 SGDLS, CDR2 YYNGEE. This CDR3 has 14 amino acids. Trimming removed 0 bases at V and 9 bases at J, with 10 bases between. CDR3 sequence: CASSVEPTTSPLHF. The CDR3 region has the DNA TGTGCCAGCAGCGTAGAACCCACAACTTCACCCCTCCACTTT.

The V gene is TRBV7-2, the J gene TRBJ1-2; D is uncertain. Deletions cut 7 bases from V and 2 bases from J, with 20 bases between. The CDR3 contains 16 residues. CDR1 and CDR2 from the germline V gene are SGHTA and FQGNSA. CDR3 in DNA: TGTGCCAGCACCCTAATTGGGGAGGGAGTGAACTATGGCTACACCTTC. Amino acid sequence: CASTLIGEGVNYGYTF.

In nucleotides, the CDR3 is TGTGCCAGCAGCTTAGTCCAGGGGGTTAAAGAGACCCAGTACTTC. Translated: CASSLVQGVKETQYF. The gene calls are TRBV5-6 and TRBJ2-5; 7 positions match TRBD1. The CDR3 has 15 residues. V lost 2 bases to trimming and J lost 3 bases; unmatched junction nucleotides: 7. From germline, CDR1 is SGHDT and CDR2 YYEEEE.

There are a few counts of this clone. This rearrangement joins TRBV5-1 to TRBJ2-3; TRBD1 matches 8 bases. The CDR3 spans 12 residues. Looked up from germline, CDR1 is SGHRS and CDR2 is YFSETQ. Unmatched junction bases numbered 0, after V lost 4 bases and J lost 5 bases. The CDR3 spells CASSGQGDTQYF. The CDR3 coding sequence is TGCGCCAGCAGCGGACAGGGAGATACGCAGTATTTT. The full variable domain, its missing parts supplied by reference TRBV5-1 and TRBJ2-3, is KAGVTQTPRYLIKTRGQQVTLSCSPISGHRSVSWYQQTPGQGLQFLFEYFSETQRNKGNFPGRFSGRQFSNSRSEMNVSTLELGDSALYLCASSGQGDTQYFGPGTRLTVL.

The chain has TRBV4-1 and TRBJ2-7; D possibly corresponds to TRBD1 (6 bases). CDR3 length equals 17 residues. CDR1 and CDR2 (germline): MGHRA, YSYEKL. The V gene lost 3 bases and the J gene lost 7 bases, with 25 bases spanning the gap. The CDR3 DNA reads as TGCGCCAGCAGCCACACCCTTAAAGGGACACTGGATAGGGAGCAGTACTTC. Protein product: CASSHTLKGTLDREQYF.

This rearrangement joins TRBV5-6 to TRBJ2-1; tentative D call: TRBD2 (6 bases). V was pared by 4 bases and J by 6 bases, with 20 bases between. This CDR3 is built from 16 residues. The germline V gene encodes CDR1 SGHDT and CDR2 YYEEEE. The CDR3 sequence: CASSRWRDRMINEQFF. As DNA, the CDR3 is TGTGCCAGCAGCCGTTGGCGGGACCGAATGATCAATGAGCAGTTCTTC.

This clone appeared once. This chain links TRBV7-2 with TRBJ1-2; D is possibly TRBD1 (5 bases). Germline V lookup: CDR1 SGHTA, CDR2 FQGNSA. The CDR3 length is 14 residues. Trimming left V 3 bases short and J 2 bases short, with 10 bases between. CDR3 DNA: TGTGCCAGCAGCTTTGGGGCAATGAACTATGGCTACACCTTC. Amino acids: CASSFGAMNYGYTF.

The CDR3 here is CATTPRGSYGNEQYF. CDR3 DNA: TGTGCCACCACCCCGCGGGGGAGTTATGGGAACGAGCAGTACTTC. This rearrangement joins TRBV19 to TRBJ2-7; 7 nucleotides match TRBD2. Germline assignment: CDR1 LNHDA and CDR2 SQIVND (reference sequence). The CDR3 sequence is 15 residues long. V was pared by 10 bases and J by 5 bases, with 17 bases of the junction left unmatched.